These 11 T cell receptor beta chains were sequenced from one sample in a study of T cell responses to AZD1222 COVID-19 vaccine. Data came from immunoSEQ multiplex PCR; TCRdb stores just in-frame clones and leaves some out. The table includes some 200,000 clones, just over 90% detected once. The sample was peripheral blood, taken on day 0 of AZD1222 vaccination. The receptors were sampled from an adult in good health.

CDR3 nucleotide sequence: TGTGCCAGCAGCCAATCTCCGCAGGAGCAGTTCTTC. Its protein product is CASSQSPQEQFF. The J gene is TRBJ2-1, the V gene TRBV3-1 (or the pseudogene TRBV3-2), with unresolved D. The V and J ends lost 2 bases and 10 bases respectively, with 9 bases between them. This CDR3 has 12 amino acids. Germline-derived CDR1 and CDR2 are LGHDT and YNNKEL (reference sequence).

CDR3 sequence (DNA): TGTGCCAGCAGTCGGACAGGGTTGACCTACGAGCAGTACTTC. Protein sequence: CASSRTGLTYEQYF. The chain is built from TRBV7-2 and TRBJ2-7; 8 bases line up with TRBD1. V was pared by 6 bases and J by 2 bases, with 6 bases of the junction left unmatched. Germline V gene lookup returns CDR1 SGHTA and CDR2 FQGNSA. The CDR3 runs to 14 residues. The whole variable domain, remainder taken from reference TRBV7-2 and TRBJ2-7, is GAGVSQSPSNKVTEKGKDVELRCDPISGHTALYWYRQSLGQGLEFLIYFQGNSAPDKSGLPSDRFSAERTGGSVSTLTIQRTQQEDSAVYLCASSRTGLTYEQYFGPGTRLTVT.

V is TRBV11-3 and J is TRBJ2-1; D is uncertain. The germline V and J ends were trimmed by 1 base and 1 base, with 5 bases remaining between them. Germline V gene lookup returns CDR1 SGHNT and CDR2 YENEEA. CDR3 length equals 14 residues. The CDR3, as DNA: TGTGCCAGCAGCTTAGGGGGATCCTACAATGAGCAGTTCTTC. Its protein is CASSLGGSYNEQFF.

This clone was seen a few times. The chain has TRBV28 and TRBJ1-5, with TRBD1 identical over 10 bases. CDR1 is MDHEN and CDR2 is SYDVKM in the germline V gene. The ends lost 4 bases at V and 3 bases at J; junction bases unmatched: 6. CDR3 length: 16 amino acids. As DNA, the CDR3 is TGTGCCAGCAGTTCCCGGGACAGGGGCGTCAATCAGCCCCAGCATTTT. It specifies CASSSRDRGVNQPQHF.

The chain recombines TRBV10-2 with TRBJ2-3; TRBD1 is a possible D gene (6 bases). V lost 0 bases and J 0 bases, leaving 7 bases between the germline ends. CDR1 is WSHSY, CDR2 SAAADI, per germline. This CDR3 comprises 15 residues. This CDR3 reads CASSESQGSTDTQYF. The CDR3 region has the DNA TGCGCCAGCAGTGAGTCCCAGGGGAGCACAGATACGCAGTATTTT.

This rearrangement joins TRBV9 to TRBJ1-4; D is possibly TRBD1 (6 bases). This CDR3 region has 15 residues. From germline, CDR1 is SGDLS and CDR2 YYNGEE. V was shortened by 2 bases and J by 4 bases, with 12 bases between the two germline ends. CDR3 in amino acids: CASSVSGQSNEKLFF. In nucleotides, the CDR3 is TGTGCCAGCAGCGTCTCAGGACAGAGTAATGAAAAACTGTTTTTT.

The genes are TRBV12-3 or TRBV12-4 and TRBJ1-4; D is perhaps TRBD1 (5 bases). Trimming shortened V by 4 bases and J by 13 bases, and 13 bases separated the two germline ends. CDR3 length: 12 residues. CDR3 coding DNA: TGTGCCAGCAGTTCTCAGGGTTGGAGACTGTTTTTT. Its protein product is CASSSQGWRLFF.

V gene TRBV7-9 combines with J gene TRBJ2-3, with 13 bases identical to TRBD2. Germline V CDR1 and CDR2: SEHNR, FQNEAQ (reference sequence). The CDR3 covers 18 residues. Trimming removed 10 bases from V and 3 bases from J; junction bases left unmatched: 16. CDR3 nucleotides: TGTGCCATCGAAGGACTAGCGGGAGCAGGGGGTGGGACAGATACGCAGTATTTT. The encoded protein is CAIEGLAGAGGGTDTQYF.

This chain uses TRBV19 with TRBJ2-3; D not certain. The ends were cut back, 5 bases at V and 0 bases at J, with 12 bases in the middle. The CDR3 runs 15 residues. Germline CDR1 LNHDA, CDR2 SQIVND (reference sequence). CDR3 region: CASSLAGSSTDTQYF. In DNA, the CDR3 is TGTGCCAGTAGTCTGGCAGGTTCTAGCACAGATACGCAGTATTTT.

The gene calls are TRBV13 and TRBJ2-2; possibly TRBD2 for D (6 bases). CDR1 is PRHDT, CDR2 FYEKMQ, per germline (reference sequence). The CDR3 is 14 amino acids. The ends were cut back, 1 base at V and 7 bases at J, with 10 bases in the middle. CDR3 nucleotide sequence: TGTGCCAGCAGCTTAGTGGCGGGGATCGGGGAGCTGTTTTTT. Translation gives CASSLVAGIGELFF.

This chain uses TRBV7-8 with TRBJ1-1; D is perhaps TRBD1 (5 bases). CDR1 is SGHVS, CDR2 FQNEAQ, per germline. Trimming shortened V by 5 bases and J by 1 base, and 20 bases separated the two germline ends. The CDR3 length is 17 residues. CDR3 loop: CASSRGVLQAGNTEAFF. The CDR3 bases are TGTGCCAGCAGCCGAGGCGTATTACAGGCTGGGAACACTGAAGCTTTCTTT.